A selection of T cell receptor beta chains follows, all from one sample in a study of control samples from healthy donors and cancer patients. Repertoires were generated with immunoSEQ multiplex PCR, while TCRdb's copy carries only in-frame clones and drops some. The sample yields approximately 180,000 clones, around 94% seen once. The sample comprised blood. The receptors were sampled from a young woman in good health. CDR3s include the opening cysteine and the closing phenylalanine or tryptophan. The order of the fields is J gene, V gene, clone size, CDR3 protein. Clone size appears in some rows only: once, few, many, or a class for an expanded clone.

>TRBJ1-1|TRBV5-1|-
CASSLFPNTEAFF
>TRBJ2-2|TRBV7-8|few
CASSLLFAGNTGELFF
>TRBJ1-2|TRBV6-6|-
CASLLGTAYGYTF
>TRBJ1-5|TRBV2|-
CASRYISNQPQHF
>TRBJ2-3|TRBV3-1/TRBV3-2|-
CASSPLGSSTDTQYF
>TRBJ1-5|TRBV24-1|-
CATSDPDQPQHF
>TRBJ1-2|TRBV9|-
CASSVAQKGGLGYTF
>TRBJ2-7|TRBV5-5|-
CATAGTLYEQYF
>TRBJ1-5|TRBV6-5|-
CASSYGVGGNQPQHF
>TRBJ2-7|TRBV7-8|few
CASSLARLAGPYEQYF
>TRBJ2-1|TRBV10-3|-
CATETNGGNEQFF
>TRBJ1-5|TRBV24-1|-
CATSADSGNQPQHF
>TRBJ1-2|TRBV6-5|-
CTVGRGDGYTF
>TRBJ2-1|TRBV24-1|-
CATSDRTSGNYNEQFF
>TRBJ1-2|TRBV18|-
CASSRQGSLDGYTF
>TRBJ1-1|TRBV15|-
CATSRGRRHTEAFF
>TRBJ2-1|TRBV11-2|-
CASSAETASYNEQFF
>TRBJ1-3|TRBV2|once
CASSLRGAGNTIYF
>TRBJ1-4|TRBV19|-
CASSNDEKLFF
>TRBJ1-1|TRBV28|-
CASTPQRLNTEAFF
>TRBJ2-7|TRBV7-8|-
CASSHLDRRTYEQYF
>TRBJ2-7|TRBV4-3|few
CASSQGASGSVGRSYEQYF
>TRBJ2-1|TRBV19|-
CASSIPGQGPNEQFF
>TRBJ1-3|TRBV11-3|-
CASSFVRNSGNTIYF
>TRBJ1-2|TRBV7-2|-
CASSTRGDVYGYTF
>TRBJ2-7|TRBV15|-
CATSRGGTSGVYEQYF
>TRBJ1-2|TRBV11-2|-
CASSEGQGRIYGYTF
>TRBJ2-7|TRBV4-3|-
CASSQDVAASYEQYF
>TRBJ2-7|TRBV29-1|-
CSVEVPVFSSYEQYF
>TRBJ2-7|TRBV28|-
CASSFILSGTGALTYEQYF
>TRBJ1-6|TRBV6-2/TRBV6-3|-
CASSEPTGDELPLHF
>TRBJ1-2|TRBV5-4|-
CASYSGTAVTGYTF
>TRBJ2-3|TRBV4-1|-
CASSQEDRGTDTQYF
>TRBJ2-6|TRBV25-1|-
CASSTGANVLTF
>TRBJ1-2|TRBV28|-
CASSSITGYTF
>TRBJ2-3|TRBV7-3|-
CASSATGRGTDTQYF
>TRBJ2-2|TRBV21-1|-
CASTDRAGTGELFF